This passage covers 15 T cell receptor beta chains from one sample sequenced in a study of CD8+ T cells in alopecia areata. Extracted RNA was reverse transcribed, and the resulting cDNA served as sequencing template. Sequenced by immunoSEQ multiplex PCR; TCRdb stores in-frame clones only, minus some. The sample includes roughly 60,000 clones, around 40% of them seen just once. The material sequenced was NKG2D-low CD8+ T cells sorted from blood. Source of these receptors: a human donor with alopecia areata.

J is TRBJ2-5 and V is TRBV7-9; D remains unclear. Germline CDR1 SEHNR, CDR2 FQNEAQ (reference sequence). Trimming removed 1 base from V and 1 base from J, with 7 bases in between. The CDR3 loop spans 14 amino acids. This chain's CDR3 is CASSLEASQETQYF. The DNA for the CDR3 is TGTGCCAGCAGCTTAGAGGCTAGCCAAGAGACCCAGTACTTC.

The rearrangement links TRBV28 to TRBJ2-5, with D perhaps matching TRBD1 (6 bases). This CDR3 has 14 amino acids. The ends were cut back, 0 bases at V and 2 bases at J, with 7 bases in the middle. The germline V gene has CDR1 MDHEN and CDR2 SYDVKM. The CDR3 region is CASSLWTGQETQYF. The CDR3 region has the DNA TGTGCCAGCAGTTTATGGACAGGACAAGAGACCCAGTACTTC.

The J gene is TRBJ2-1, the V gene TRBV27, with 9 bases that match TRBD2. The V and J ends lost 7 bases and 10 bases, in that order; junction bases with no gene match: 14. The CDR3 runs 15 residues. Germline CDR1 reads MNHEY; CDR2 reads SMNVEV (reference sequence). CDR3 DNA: TGTGCCAGCATTCCTAGCGGGACCCTCATGAGGGAGCAGTTCTTC. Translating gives CASIPSGTLMREQFF.

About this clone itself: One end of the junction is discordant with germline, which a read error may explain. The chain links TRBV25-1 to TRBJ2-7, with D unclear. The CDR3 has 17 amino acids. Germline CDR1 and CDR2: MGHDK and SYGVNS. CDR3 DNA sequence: TGTGCCAGCAGTGCCTATTCCGTAGGGCCTTACTCCAACGAGCAGTACTTC. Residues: CASSAYSVGPYSNEQYF.

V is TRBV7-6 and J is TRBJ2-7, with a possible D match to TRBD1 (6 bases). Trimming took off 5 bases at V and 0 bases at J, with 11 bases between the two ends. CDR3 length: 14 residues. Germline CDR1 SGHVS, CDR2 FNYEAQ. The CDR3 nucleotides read TGTGCCAGCAGCCCCCGGGACACCTCCTACGAGCAGTACTTC. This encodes CASSPRDTSYEQYF. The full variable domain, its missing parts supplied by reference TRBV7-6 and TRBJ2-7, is GAGVSQSPRYKVTKRGQDVALRCDPISGHVSLYWYRQALGQGPEFLTYFNYEAQQDKSGLPNDRFSAERPEGSISTLTIQRTEQRDSAMYRCASSPRDTSYEQYFGPGTRLTVT.

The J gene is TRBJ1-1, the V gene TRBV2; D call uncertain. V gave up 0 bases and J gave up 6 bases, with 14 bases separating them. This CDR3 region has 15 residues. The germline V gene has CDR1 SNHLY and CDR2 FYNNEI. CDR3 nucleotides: TGTGCCAGCAGTGAAGCGCTAGGATATGGTCCTGAAGCTTTCTTT. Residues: CASSEALGYGPEAFF.

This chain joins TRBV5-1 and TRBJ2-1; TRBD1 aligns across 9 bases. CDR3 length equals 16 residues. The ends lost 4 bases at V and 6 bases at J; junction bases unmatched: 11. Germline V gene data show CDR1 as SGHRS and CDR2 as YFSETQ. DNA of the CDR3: TGCGCCAGCAGCCTCAACCTCGGGACAGGGATCAATGAGCAGTTCTTC. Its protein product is CASSLNLGTGINEQFF.

This CDR3 is CASSLTGGDLFGYTF. The CDR3 DNA is TGTGCCAGCAGCTTGACAGGGGGCGATTTGTTTGGCTACACCTTC. This chain joins TRBV7-2 and TRBJ1-2, with TRBD1 matching 10 bases. Germline trimming cut 3 bases from V and 7 bases from J; bases unmatched to any gene: 8. Per germline, CDR1 SGHTA and CDR2 FQGNSA. CDR3 length: 15 residues.

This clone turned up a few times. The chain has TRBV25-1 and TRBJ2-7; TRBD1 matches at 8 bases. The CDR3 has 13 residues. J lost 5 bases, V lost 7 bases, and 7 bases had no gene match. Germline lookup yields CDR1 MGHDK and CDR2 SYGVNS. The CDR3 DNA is TGTGCCAGCATAGGACAGGGTCCCCACGAGCAGTACTTC. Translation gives CASIGQGPHEQYF.

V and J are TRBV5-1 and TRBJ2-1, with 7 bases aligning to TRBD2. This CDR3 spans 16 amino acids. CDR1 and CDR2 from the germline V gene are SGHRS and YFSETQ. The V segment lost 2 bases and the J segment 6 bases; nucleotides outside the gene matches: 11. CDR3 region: CASSFNRDYLTNEQFF. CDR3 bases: TGCGCCAGCAGCTTCAACCGGGACTATCTTACCAATGAGCAGTTCTTC.

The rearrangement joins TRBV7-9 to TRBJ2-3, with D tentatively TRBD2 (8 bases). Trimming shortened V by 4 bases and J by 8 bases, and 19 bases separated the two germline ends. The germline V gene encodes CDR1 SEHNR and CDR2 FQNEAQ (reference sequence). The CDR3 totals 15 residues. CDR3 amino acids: CASSSPGGGGGTQYF. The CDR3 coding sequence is TGTGCCAGCAGCTCCCCGGGAGGGGGCGGAGGTACGCAGTATTTT.

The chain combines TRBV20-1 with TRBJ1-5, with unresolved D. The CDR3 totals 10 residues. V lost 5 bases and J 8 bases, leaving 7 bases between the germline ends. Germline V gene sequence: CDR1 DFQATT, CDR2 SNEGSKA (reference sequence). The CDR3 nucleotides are TGCAGTGCTGGCTGGGAGCCCCAGCATTTT. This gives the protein CSAGWEPQHF.

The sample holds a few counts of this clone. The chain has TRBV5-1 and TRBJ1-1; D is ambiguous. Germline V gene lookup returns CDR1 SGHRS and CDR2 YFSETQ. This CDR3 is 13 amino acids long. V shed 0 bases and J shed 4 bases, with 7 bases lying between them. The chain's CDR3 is CASSLGGSTEAFF. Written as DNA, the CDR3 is TGCGCCAGCAGCTTGGGTGGTTCCACTGAAGCTTTCTTT. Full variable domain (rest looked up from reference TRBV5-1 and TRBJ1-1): KAGVTQTPRYLIKTRGQQVTLSCSPISGHRSVSWYQQTPGQGLQFLFEYFSETQRNKGNFPGRFSGRQFSNSRSEMNVSTLELGDSALYLCASSLGGSTEAFFGQGTRLTVV.

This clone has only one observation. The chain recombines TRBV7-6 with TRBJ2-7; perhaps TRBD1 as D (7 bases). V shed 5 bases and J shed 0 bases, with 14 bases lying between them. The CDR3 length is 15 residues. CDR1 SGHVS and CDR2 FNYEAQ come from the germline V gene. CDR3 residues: CASSRQGGSSYEQYF. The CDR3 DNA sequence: TGTGCCAGCAGCCGCCAGGGGGGTTCCTCCTACGAGCAGTACTTC.

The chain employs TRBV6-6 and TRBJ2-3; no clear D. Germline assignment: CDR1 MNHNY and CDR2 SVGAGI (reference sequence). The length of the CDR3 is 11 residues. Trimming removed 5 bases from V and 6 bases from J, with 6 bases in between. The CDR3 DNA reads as TGTGCCAGCAGTCTGGAGGATACGCAGTATTTT. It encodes CASSLEDTQYF.